This TCR beta chain was obtained from a study of neurological immune-mediated disorders. TCRdb used MiXCR to reprocess the 5' RACE reads, holding one entry per CDR3 protein. The table includes about 120,000 distinct CDR3 sequences, about 3.4% detected once. The sample holds many counts of this clonotype. The unsorted libraries originated from 2 million PBMCs kept at -80 C. This CDR3 has 14 amino acids. The germline V gene has CDR1 SEHNR and CDR2 FQNEAQ (reference sequence). Trimming cost V 10 bases and J 6 bases, with 20 bases left between them. The sequence derives from a woman aged 25 to 39 with multiple sclerosis. Sample: PBMCs. The gene calls are TRBV7-9 and TRBJ2-3, with a tentative D call TRBD1 (6 bases). CDR3 region: CATADRFSGDTQYF. CDR3 sequence (DNA): TGTGCCACGGCCGACAGGTTCTCAGGGGATACGCAGTATTTT.